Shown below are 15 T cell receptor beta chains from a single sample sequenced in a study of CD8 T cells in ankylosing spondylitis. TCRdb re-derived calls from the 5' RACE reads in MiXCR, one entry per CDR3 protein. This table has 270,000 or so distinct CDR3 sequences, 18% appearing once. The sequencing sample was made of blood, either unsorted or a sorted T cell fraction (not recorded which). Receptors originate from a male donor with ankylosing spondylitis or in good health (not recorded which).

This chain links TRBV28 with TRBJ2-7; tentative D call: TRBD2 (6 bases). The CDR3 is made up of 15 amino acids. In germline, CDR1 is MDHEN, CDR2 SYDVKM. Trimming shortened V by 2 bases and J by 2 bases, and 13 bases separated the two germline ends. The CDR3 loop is CASSLGGNFPYEQYF. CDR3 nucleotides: TGTGCCAGCAGTTTAGGAGGGAACTTCCCCTACGAGCAGTACTTC.

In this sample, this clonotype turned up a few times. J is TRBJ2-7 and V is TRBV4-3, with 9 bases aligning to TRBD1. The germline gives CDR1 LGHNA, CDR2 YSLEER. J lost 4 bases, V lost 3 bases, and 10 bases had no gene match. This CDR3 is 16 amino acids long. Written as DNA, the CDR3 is TGCGCCAGCAGCCATACTCCGACAGGGGGTCTATACGAGCAGTACTTC. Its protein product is CASSHTPTGGLYEQYF.

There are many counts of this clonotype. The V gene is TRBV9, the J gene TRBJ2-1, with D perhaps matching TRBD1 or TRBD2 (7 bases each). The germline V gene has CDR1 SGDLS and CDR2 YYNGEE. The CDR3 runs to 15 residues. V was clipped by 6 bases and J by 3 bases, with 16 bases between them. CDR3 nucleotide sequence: TGTGCCAGCACAGCAGGGGGGGGACACTACAATGAGCAGTTCTTC. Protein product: CASTAGGGHYNEQFF.

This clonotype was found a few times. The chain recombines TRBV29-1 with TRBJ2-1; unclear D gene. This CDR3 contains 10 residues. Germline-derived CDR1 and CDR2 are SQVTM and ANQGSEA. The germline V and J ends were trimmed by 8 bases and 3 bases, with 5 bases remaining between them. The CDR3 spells CSFDYNEQFF. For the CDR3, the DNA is TGCAGCTTCGACTACAATGAGCAGTTCTTC.

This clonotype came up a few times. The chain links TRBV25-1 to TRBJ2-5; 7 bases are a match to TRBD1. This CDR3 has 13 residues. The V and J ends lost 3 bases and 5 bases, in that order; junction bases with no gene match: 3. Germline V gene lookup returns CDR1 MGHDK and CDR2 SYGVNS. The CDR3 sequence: CASSDGGQETQYF. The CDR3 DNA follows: TGTGCCAGCAGTGATGGGGGACAGGAGACCCAGTACTTC.

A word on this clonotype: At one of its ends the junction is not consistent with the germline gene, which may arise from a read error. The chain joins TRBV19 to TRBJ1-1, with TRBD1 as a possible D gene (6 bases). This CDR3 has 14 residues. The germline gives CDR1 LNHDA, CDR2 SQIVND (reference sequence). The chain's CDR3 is CASSTTGMNTKAFF. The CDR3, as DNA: TGTGCCAGTAGTACCACAGGGATGAACACTAAAGCTTTCTTT.

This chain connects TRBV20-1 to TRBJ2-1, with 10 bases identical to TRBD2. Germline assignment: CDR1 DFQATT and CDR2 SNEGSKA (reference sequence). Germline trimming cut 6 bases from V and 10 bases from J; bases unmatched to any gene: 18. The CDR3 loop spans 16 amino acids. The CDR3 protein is CSAPDLIAGGKGEQFF. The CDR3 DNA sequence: TGCAGTGCGCCGGACCTGATAGCGGGAGGAAAAGGGGAGCAGTTCTTC.

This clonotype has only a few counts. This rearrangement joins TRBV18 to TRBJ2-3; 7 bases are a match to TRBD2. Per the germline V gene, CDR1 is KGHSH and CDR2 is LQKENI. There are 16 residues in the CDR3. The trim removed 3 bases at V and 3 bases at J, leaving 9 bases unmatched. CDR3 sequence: CASSPDSSRGTDTQYF. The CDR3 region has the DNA TGTGCCAGCTCACCCGACTCTTCGCGGGGGACAGATACGCAGTATTTT.

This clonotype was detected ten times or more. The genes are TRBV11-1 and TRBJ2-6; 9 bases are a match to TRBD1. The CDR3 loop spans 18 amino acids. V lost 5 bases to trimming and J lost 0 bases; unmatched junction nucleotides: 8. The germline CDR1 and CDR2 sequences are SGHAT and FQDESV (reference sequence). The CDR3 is CASSHPGQGYSGANVLTF. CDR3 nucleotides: TGTGCCAGCAGCCACCCGGGACAGGGATACTCTGGGGCCAACGTCCTGACTTTC.

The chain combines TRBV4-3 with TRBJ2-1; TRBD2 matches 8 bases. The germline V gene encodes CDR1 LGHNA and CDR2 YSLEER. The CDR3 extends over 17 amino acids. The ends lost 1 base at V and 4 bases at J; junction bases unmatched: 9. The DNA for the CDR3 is TGCGCCAGCAGCCAAGTGGGCGTGACTAGCGAATACAATGAGCAGTTCTTC. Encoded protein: CASSQVGVTSEYNEQFF.

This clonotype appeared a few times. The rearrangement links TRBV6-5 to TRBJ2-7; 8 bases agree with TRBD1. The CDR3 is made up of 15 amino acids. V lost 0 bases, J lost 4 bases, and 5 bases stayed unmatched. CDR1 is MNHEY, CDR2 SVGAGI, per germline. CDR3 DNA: TGTGCCAGCAGTTACTCTACAGGGGGTCGATACGAGCAGTACTTC. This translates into CASSYSTGGRYEQYF.

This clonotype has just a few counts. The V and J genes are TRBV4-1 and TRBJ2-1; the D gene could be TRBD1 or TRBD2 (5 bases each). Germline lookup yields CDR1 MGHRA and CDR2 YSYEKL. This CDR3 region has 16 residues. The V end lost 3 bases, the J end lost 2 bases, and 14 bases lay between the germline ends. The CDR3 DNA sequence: TGCGCCAGCAGCCAGGGTATCGGGACCGCCTACAATGAGCAGTTCTTC. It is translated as CASSQGIGTAYNEQFF.

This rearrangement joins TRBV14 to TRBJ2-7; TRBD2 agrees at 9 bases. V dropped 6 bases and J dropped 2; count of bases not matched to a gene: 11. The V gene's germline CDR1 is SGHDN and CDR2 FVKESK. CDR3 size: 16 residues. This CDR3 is CASRPAAGGPTYEQYF. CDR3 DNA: TGTGCCAGCAGACCCGCAGCGGGAGGACCTACCTACGAGCAGTACTTC. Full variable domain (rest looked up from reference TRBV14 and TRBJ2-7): EAGVTQFPSHSVIEKGQTVTLRCDPISGHDNLYWYRRVMGKEIKFLLHFVKESKQDESGMPNNRFLAERTGGTYSTLKVQPAELEDSGVYFCASRPAAGGPTYEQYFGPGTRLTVT.

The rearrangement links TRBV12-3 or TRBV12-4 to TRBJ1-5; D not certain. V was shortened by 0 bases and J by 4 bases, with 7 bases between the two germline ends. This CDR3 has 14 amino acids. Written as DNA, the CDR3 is TGTGCCAGCAGTTTAGCCGACGGTAATCAGCCCCAGCATTTT. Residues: CASSLADGNQPQHF.

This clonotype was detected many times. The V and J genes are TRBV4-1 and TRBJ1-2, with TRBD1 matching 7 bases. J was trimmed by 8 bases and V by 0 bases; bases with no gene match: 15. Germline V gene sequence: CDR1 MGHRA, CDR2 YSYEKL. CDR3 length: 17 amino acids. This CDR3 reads CASSQETDRATVRGYTF. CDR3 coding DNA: TGCGCCAGCAGCCAAGAGACAGACAGGGCTACTGTTCGCGGCTACACCTTC.